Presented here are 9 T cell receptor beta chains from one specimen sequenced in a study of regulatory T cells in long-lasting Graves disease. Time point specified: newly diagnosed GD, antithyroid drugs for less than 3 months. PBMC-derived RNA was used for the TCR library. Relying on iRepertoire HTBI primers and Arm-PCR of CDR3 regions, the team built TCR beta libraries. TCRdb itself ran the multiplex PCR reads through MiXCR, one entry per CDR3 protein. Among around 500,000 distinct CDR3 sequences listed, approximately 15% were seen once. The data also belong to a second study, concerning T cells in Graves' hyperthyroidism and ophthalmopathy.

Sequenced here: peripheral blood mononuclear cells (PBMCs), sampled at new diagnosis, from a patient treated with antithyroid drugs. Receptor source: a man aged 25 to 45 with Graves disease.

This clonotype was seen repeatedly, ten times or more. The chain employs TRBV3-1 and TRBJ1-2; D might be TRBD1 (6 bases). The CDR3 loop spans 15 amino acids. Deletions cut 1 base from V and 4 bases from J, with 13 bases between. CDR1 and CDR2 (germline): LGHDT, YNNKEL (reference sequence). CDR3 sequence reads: CASSQVAGGGYGYTF. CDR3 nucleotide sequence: TGTGCCAGCAGCCAAGTCGCTGGAGGGGGCTATGGCTACACCTTC.

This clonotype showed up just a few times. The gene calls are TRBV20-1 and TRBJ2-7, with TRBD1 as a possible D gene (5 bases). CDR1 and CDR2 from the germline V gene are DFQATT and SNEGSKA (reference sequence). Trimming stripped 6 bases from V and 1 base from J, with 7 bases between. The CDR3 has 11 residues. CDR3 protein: CSATESYEQYF. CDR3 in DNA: TGCAGTGCGACAGAGTCCTACGAGCAGTACTTC.

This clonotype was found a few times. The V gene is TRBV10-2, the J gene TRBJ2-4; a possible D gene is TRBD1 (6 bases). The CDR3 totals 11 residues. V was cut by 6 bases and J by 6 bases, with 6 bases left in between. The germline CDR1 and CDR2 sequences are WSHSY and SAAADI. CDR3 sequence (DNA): TGCGCCAGCAGAGGGGGAAACATTCAGTACTTC. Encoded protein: CASRGGNIQYF.

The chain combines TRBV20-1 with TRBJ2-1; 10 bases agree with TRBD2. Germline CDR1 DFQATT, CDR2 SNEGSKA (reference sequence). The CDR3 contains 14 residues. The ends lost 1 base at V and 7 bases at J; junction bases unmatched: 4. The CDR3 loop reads CSARGPSGRNEQFF. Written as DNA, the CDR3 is TGCAGTGCTAGAGGTCCTAGCGGGAGAAATGAGCAGTTCTTC.

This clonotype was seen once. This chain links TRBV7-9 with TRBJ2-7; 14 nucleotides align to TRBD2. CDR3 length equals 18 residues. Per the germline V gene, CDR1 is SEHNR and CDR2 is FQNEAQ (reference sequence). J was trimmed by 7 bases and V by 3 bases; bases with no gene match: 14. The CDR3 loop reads CASSFGTSGRGGYNEQYF. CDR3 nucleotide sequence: TGTGCCAGCAGCTTCGGGACTAGCGGGAGAGGGGGCTACAATGAGCAGTACTTC.

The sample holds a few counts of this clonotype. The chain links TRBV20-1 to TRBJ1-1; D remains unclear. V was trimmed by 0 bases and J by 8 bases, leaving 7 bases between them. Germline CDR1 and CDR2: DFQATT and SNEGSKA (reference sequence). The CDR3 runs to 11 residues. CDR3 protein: CSARDLEEAFF. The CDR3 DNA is TGCAGTGCTAGAGATCTAGAGGAAGCTTTCTTT.

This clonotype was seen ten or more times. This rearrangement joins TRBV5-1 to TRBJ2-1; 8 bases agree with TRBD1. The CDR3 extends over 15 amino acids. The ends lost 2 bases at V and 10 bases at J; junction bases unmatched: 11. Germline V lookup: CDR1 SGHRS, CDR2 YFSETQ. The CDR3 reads CASSFGPRGRREQFF. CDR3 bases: TGCGCCAGCAGCTTCGGGCCCAGGGGGCGCCGAGAGCAGTTCTTC.

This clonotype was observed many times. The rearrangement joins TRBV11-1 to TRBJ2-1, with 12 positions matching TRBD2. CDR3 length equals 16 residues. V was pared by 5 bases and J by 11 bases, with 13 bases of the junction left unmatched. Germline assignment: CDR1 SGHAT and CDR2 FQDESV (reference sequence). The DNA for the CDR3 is TGTGCCAGCAGCCCAACTAGCGGGAGGAGGCGGGGTAAGCAGTTCTTC. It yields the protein CASSPTSGRRRGKQFF.

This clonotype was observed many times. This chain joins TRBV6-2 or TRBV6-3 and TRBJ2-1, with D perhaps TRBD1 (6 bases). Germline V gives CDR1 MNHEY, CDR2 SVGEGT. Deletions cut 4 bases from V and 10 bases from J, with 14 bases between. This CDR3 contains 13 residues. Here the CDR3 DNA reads TGTGCCAGCAGTTTGACCCAGGGGCAGGAGCAGTTCTTC. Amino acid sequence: CASSLTQGQEQFF.